The 18 T cell receptor beta chains presented below share a single source sample, sequenced in a study of T cells in Graves' hyperthyroidism and ophthalmopathy. RNA transcripts yielded amplified TCR beta CDR3 regions. A first-round RT-PCR of the TCR CDR3 used the HTBI primer set. TCRdb re-called the multiplex PCR reads with MiXCR, one entry per CDR3 protein. The repertoire consists of nearly 600,000 distinct CDR3 sequences, with approximately 15% occurring once and the leading ten covering 7% to 9%. The sequencing input was blood. The receptors originated from a young woman with Graves' ophthalmopathy.

The table lists this clonotype with a few counts. It may be a read error: a sequence one base away is much more abundant. This rearrangement joins TRBV18 to TRBJ2-3; D gene unclear. In germline, CDR1 is KGHSH, CDR2 LQKENI. The ends were cut back, 0 bases at V and 2 bases at J, with 12 bases in the middle. CDR3 length: 16 amino acids. The CDR3 nucleotides read TGTGCCAGCTCACCACCCGTCGGTACTATCACAGATACGCAGTATTTT. It yields the protein CASSPPVGTITDTQYF. The variable domain in full, completed from reference TRBV18 and TRBJ2-3, reads NAGVMQNPRHLVRRRGQEARLRCSPMKGHSHVYWYRQLPEEGLKFMVYLQKENIIDESGMPKERFSAEFPKEGPSILRIQQVVRGDSAAYFCASSPPVGTITDTQYFGPGTRLTVL.

There are a few counts of this clonotype. This chain uses TRBV5-1 with TRBJ1-1; D gene ambiguous. The CDR3 loop spans 14 amino acids. Between the trimmed V and J ends, which lost 4 bases and 5 bases, there was a span of 15 bases. In germline, CDR1 is SGHRS, CDR2 YFSETQ. The CDR3 protein is CASSLLEGGTEAFF. The CDR3 DNA is TGCGCCAGCAGCCTGTTGGAGGGAGGGACTGAAGCTTTCTTT.

This chain links TRBV19 with TRBJ1-5; D ambiguous. V lost 3 bases to trimming and J lost 2 bases, with 11 bases between them. Germline assignment: CDR1 LNHDA and CDR2 SQIVND (reference sequence). The CDR3 spans 15 residues. The CDR3 sequence: CASSIDGRGNQPQHF. The CDR3 region has the DNA TGTGCCAGTAGTATTGACGGGAGGGGCAATCAGCCCCAGCATTTT.

This clonotype was detected many times. The DNA of the CDR3 is TGTGCCAGCAGTGTCTCCGAGACTAAACAGTTCTTC. Its translation: CASSVSETKQFF. This sequence joins TRBV2 and TRBJ2-1, with D tentatively TRBD2 (5 bases). This CDR3 is built from 12 residues. The V gene lost 4 bases and the J gene lost 13 bases, with 14 bases spanning the gap. Germline V gene data show CDR1 as SNHLY and CDR2 as FYNNEI.

This clonotype was seen repeatedly, ten times or more. The J gene is TRBJ2-1, the V gene TRBV6-2 or TRBV6-3, with 9 bases matching TRBD2. J lost 7 bases, V lost 7 bases, and 11 bases had no gene match. CDR1 MNHEY and CDR2 SVGEGT come from the germline V gene. The length of the CDR3 is 15 residues. CDR3 loop: CASTAGGALGNEQFF. The CDR3 DNA is TGTGCCAGCACCGCGGGGGGGGCACTTGGGAATGAGCAGTTCTTC.

The V gene is TRBV14, the J gene TRBJ1-6; 9 bases are a match to TRBD1. Germline V CDR1 and CDR2: SGHDN, FVKESK. This CDR3 contains 15 residues. The V and J ends lost 2 bases and 8 bases, in that order; junction bases with no gene match: 4. CDR3 DNA: TGTGCCAGCAGCCAATTGGACAGGGGTGATTCACCCCTCCACTTT. Amino acids: CASSQLDRGDSPLHF.

This clonotype was counted at least ten times. The chain employs TRBV6-5 and TRBJ2-7; D gene unclear. The CDR3 extends over 15 amino acids. The germline V gene encodes CDR1 MNHEY and CDR2 SVGAGI. The V end lost 2 bases, the J end lost 4 bases, and 15 bases lay between the germline ends. The CDR3 coding sequence is TGTGCCAGCAGTTACCCCGGGCCGGGCCGATACGAGCAGTACTTC. Residues: CASSYPGPGRYEQYF.

The table lists this clonotype with a few counts. V and J are TRBV18 and TRBJ1-1; 7 nucleotides match TRBD1. Germline-derived CDR1 and CDR2 are KGHSH and LQKENI. The CDR3 is 15 amino acids. Trimming removed 4 bases from V and 5 bases from J; junction bases left unmatched: 10. Here the CDR3 reads CASSQGEGARTEAFF. Written as DNA, the CDR3 is TGTGCCAGCTCACAGGGAGAGGGGGCGCGAACTGAAGCTTTCTTT.

This clonotype was seen at least ten times. V gene TRBV6-2 or TRBV6-3 combines with J gene TRBJ2-1; D remains ambiguous. The V end was cut by 2 bases, the J end by 8 bases, with 16 bases between. The germline V gene has CDR1 MNHEY and CDR2 SVGEGT. This CDR3 has 15 amino acids. The CDR3 DNA sequence: TGTGCCAGCAGTTACATGGGCGGTCCCGGCCATGAGCAGTTCTTC. Translating it yields CASSYMGGPGHEQFF.

The V gene is TRBV7-2, the J gene TRBJ2-3, with 7 bases matching TRBD1. The CDR3 loop spans 16 amino acids. CDR1 and CDR2 from the germline V gene are SGHTA and FQGNSA. J lost 2 bases, V lost 5 bases, and 10 bases had no gene match. The CDR3 here is CASSRDQGQITDTQYF. The CDR3 nucleotides are TGTGCCAGCAGCCGCGATCAGGGACAGATCACAGATACGCAGTATTTT.

This clonotype was seen repeatedly, ten times or more. V is TRBV5-5 and J is TRBJ2-7; D gene uncertain. The CDR3 loop spans 12 amino acids. Germline CDR1 and CDR2: SGHKS and YYEKEE (reference sequence). Trimming cost V 3 bases and J 3 bases, with 7 bases left between them. CDR3 region: CASSYGIYEQYF. The CDR3 DNA sequence: TGTGCCAGCAGCTATGGCATCTACGAGCAGTACTTC.

In this sample, this clonotype turned up a few times. The genes are TRBV5-5 and TRBJ2-7; 10 positions match TRBD2. The trim removed 2 bases at V and 5 bases at J, leaving 7 bases unmatched. Per the germline V gene, CDR1 is SGHKS and CDR2 is YYEKEE (reference sequence). This CDR3 spans 15 amino acids. Written as DNA, the CDR3 is TGTGCCAGCAGCTTTGGGCTAGCGGGAGTGGACGAGCAGTACTTC. This gives the protein CASSFGLAGVDEQYF.

This clonotype appeared many times. The CDR3 protein is CASGVYGGGENSPLHF. Here the CDR3 DNA reads TGTGCCAGCGGGGTTTACGGGGGCGGGGAGAATTCACCCCTCCACTTT. This chain connects TRBV2 to TRBJ1-6; D might be TRBD1 (6 bases). V lost 8 bases to trimming and J lost 7 bases, with 21 bases between them. Germline loops: CDR1 SNHLY, CDR2 FYNNEI. The CDR3 sequence is 16 residues long.

The chain employs TRBV19 and TRBJ2-4, with TRBD2 matching 12 bases. This CDR3 spans 17 amino acids. The V gene end was trimmed by 3 bases and the J gene end by 0 bases; junction bases not matched to a gene: 3. Germline V CDR1 and CDR2: LNHDA, SQIVND (reference sequence). In DNA, the CDR3 is TGTGCCAGTAGTATTCTGGGACTAGCGGGAGCCAAAAACATTCAGTACTTC. As protein: CASSILGLAGAKNIQYF.

This clonotype was seen many times. The J gene is TRBJ2-1, the V gene TRBV7-9; 7 nucleotides match TRBD2. Germline CDR1 reads SEHNR; CDR2 reads FQNEAQ (reference sequence). Trimming at V came to 4 bases and at J to 6 bases, leaving 9 bases not matched to a gene. The CDR3 contains 15 residues. The CDR3 region is CASSSPGTIANEQFF. The CDR3 region has the DNA TGTGCCAGCAGCTCTCCCGGGACTATCGCCAATGAGCAGTTCTTC.

There are many counts of this clonotype. V gene TRBV6-2 or TRBV6-3 combines with J gene TRBJ2-7; possibly TRBD2 for D (6 bases). Trimming took 7 bases from V and 2 from J, leaving 15 bases between them. Germline lookup yields CDR1 MNHEY and CDR2 SVGEGT. The CDR3 contains 14 residues. In DNA, the CDR3 is TGTGCCAGCAACCAGGGACTGACACCCTACGAGCAGTACTTC. As protein: CASNQGLTPYEQYF.

This clonotype was seen many times. The chain joins TRBV7-2 to TRBJ2-4; D might be TRBD2 (6 bases). This CDR3 is 17 amino acids long. Germline CDR1 reads SGHTA; CDR2 reads FQGNSA. V was pared by 5 bases and J by 0 bases, with 17 bases between. The CDR3 loop is CASSPGLGRLAKNIQYF. As DNA, the CDR3 is TGTGCCAGCAGCCCGGGACTGGGGCGGCTAGCCAAAAACATTCAGTACTTC.

CDR3 amino acids: CASSLRSRGYTDTQYF. The CDR3 bases are TGTGCCAGCAGTTTAAGGTCGCGGGGATACACAGATACGCAGTATTTT. The chain has TRBV12-3 or TRBV12-4 and TRBJ2-3; TRBD2 is a possible D gene (6 bases). The CDR3 length is 16 residues. Trimming removed 2 bases from V and 2 bases from J, with 14 bases in between.